A single sample is the source of the 8 T cell receptor beta chains below, sequenced in a study of blood T cell repertoires in COVID-19. Clones were read by immunoSEQ multiplex PCR, and TCRdb kept only the in-frame ones, dropping some. Here the sample spans a few hundred thousand clones, 70% to 90% being singletons. The specimen sequenced was PBMCs or T cells enriched from blood (not recorded which). Source of these receptors: a woman between 25 and 40 years old who had recovered from COVID-19.

The chain couples TRBV7-9 to TRBJ2-1; D remains unclear. This CDR3 has 12 amino acids. Germline V gene lookup returns CDR1 SEHNR and CDR2 FQNEAQ (reference sequence). V lost 0 bases, J lost 10 bases, and 7 bases lay in between. CDR3: CASSLARWEQFF. The CDR3 bases are TGTGCCAGCAGCTTAGCGCGGTGGGAGCAGTTCTTC.

The CDR3 sequence: CASSLPTGGDLYGYTF. CDR3 nucleotide sequence: TGTGCCAGCAGCCTGCCGACAGGGGGGGACCTCTATGGCTACACCTTC. This chain uses TRBV7-9 with TRBJ1-2, with 9 bases matching TRBD1. Germline assignment: CDR1 SEHNR and CDR2 FQNEAQ (reference sequence). V lost 5 bases and J lost 4; bases outside the gene matches: 11. This CDR3 has 16 residues.

The chain combines TRBV5-1 with TRBJ2-1; the D gene is possibly TRBD1 (6 bases). V was shortened by 1 base and J by 4 bases, with 12 bases between the two germline ends. The CDR3 is made up of 15 amino acids. Germline V lookup: CDR1 SGHRS, CDR2 YFSETQ. The CDR3 bases are TGCGCCAGCAGCTTGTTGCAGGGGTTGTACAATGAGCAGTTCTTC. Protein: CASSLLQGLYNEQFF.

The rearrangement links TRBV9 to TRBJ2-5, with no clear D. There are 11 residues in the CDR3. CDR1 is SGDLS, CDR2 YYNGEE, per germline. V gave up 4 bases and J gave up 3 bases, with 4 bases separating them. The CDR3 DNA reads as TGTGCCAGCAGCCCAAAAGAGACCCAGTACTTC. It yields the protein CASSPKETQYF.

The rearrangement links TRBV7-2 to TRBJ1-2, with TRBD1 matching 9 bases. The CDR3 runs to 17 residues. Germline loops: CDR1 SGHTA, CDR2 FQGNSA. The V and J ends lost 5 bases and 5 bases, in that order; junction bases with no gene match: 15. CDR3: CASSNTPGTGRYYGYTF. DNA for the CDR3: TGTGCCAGCAGCAATACGCCCGGGACAGGGCGTTATTATGGCTACACCTTC. The whole variable domain, remainder taken from reference TRBV7-2 and TRBJ1-2, is GAGVSQSPSNKVTEKGKDVELRCDPISGHTALYWYRQSLGQGLEFLIYFQGNSAPDKSGLPSDRFSAERTGGSVSTLTIQRTQQEDSAVYLCASSNTPGTGRYYGYTFGSGTRLTVV.

This clone showed up just once. This chain uses TRBV19 with TRBJ1-1; 8 nucleotides align to TRBD1. Germline V gene lookup returns CDR1 LNHDA and CDR2 SQIVND (reference sequence). The CDR3 is 13 amino acids. J was trimmed by 5 bases and V by 6 bases; bases with no gene match: 5. The CDR3 DNA follows: TGTGCCAGTAGAACAGGGGGAGGAACTGAAGCTTTCTTT. This sequence encodes CASRTGGGTEAFF.

This chain links TRBV7-2 with TRBJ2-5, with D unresolved. CDR1 is SGHTA and CDR2 is FQGNSA in the germline V gene. The V end lost 1 base, the J end lost 4 bases, and 10 bases lay between the germline ends. This CDR3 is built from 14 residues. CDR3 nucleotide sequence: TGTGCCAGCAGCTTAGGAGGAATGAGAGAGACCCAGTACTTC. Residues: CASSLGGMRETQYF.

This clone has ten or more counts. The V and J genes are TRBV2 and TRBJ1-5; no firm D call. Trimming cost V 1 base and J 9 bases, with 10 bases left between them. The CDR3 is 13 residues long. Germline V gives CDR1 SNHLY, CDR2 FYNNEI. This CDR3 is CASSEGGVRPQHF. The CDR3 bases are TGTGCCAGCAGTGAAGGAGGCGTGAGGCCCCAGCATTTT.